This T cell receptor (beta chain) is drawn from a study of response to subunit inactivated influenza vaccine (dated by TCRdb to 2016 to 2019). In terms of the full investigation: The study used deep quantitative T cell receptor repertoire profiling to track responses to a trivalent subunit inactivated influenza vaccine. What the work shows at the level of the full study, not this receptor alone: It was suggested by the authors that each seasonal influenza vaccination may recruit only a limited number of new T cells.

The library was obtained by RT-PCR. The instrument given in TCRdb is Illumina HiSeq 2500. TCRdb trimmed the raw reads at Q25, called clones with MiXCR and kept productive beta chains. Rows with one shared CDR3 protein collapse into an entry with the most common genes and DNA. Here the sample has hundreds of thousands of distinct CDR3 sequences; approximately 12% occur a single time. Clones ranked in the top ten supply around 9.6% of the sample. As regards this clonotype: The antigen this receptor binds is unknown. Per-base qualities were not stored, and no clone one base away is much larger.

Germline trimming: 4 bases from V, 0 bases from J; junction bases outside gene matches: 5. The CDR3 covers 14 residues, taking in both the cysteine and the phenylalanine. Only the CDR3 DNA stays, 42 bases, in frame from base 1. CDR1 and CDR2, looked up from the germline V gene (reference sequence), are GTSNPN and SVGIG. The clonotype originates from a man aged 50-59 years who received an inactivated influenza vaccine. Donor details come from another sample of the same person, matched by shared clones. The rearranged segments are TRBV30 and TRBJ2-7, with 8 junctional bases fitting TRBD2. Material: PBMCs from blood, obtained on the day of vaccination. The encoded CDR3 is CAWKFSGASYEQYF. The sequence in DNA is TGTGCCTGGAAGTTTAGCGGGGCCTCCTACGAGCAGTACTTC.